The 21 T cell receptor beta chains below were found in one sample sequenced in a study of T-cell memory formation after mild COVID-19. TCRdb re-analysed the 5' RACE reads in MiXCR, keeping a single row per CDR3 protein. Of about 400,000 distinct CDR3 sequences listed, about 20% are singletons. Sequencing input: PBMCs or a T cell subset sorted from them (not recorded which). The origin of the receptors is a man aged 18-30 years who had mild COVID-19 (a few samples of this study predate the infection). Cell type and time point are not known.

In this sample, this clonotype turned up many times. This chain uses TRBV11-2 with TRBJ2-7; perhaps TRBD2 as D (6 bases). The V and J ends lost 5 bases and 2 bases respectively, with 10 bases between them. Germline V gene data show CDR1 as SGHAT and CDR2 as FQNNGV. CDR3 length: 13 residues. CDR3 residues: CASSIGLTYEQYV. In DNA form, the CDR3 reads TGTGCCAGCAGCATCGGACTAACCTACGAGCAGTACGTC.

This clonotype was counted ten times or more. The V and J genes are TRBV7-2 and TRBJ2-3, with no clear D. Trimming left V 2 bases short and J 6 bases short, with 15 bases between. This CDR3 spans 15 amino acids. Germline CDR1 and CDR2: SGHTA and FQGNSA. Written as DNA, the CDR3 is TGTGCCAGCAGCTTATTAGGCAGGCTGGATGATACGCAGTATTTT. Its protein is CASSLLGRLDDTQYF.

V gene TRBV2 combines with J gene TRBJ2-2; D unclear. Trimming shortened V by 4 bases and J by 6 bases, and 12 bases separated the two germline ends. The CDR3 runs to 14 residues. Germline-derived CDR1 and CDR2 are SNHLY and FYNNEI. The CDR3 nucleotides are TGTGCCAGCAGTGTAGGGTCCCAGCCCGGGGAGCTGTTTTTT. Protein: CASSVGSQPGELFF.

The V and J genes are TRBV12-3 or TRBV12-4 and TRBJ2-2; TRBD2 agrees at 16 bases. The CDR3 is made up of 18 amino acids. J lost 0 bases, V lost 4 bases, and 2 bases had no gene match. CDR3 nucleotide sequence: TGTGCCAGCAGTTGGGGACTAGCGGGGGGGTCGAACACCGGGGAGCTGTTTTTT. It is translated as CASSWGLAGGSNTGELFF.

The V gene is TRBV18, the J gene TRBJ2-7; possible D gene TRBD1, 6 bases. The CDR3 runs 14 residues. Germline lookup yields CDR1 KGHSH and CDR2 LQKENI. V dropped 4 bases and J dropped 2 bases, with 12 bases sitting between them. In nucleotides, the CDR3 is TGTGCCAGCTCACAACGACAGGTCGCCTACGAGCAGTACTTC. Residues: CASSQRQVAYEQYF.

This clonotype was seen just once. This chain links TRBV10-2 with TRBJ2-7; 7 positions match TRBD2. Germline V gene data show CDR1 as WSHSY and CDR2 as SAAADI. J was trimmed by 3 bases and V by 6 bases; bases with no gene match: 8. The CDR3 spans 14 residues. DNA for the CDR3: TGCGCCAGCAGGGTTAGCGGGTCAGGCTACGAGCAGTACGTC. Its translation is CASRVSGSGYEQYV.

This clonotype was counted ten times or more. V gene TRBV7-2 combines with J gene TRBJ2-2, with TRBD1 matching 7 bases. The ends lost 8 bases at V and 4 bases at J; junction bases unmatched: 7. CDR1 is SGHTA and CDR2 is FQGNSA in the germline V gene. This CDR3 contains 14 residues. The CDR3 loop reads CASAKGAGTGELFF. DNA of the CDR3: TGTGCCAGCGCCAAGGGGGCCGGCACCGGGGAGCTGTTTTTT.

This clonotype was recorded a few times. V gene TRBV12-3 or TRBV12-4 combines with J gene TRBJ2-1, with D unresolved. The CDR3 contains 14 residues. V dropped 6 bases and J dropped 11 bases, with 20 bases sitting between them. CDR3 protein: CASRIGPNDRKQFF. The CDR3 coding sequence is TGTGCCAGCAGGATCGGACCTAACGATAGGAAGCAGTTCTTC.

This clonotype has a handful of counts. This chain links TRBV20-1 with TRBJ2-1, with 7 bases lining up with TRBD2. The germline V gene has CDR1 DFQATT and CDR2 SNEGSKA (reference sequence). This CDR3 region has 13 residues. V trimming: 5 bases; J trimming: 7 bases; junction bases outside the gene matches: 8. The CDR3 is CSAYSGLRNEQFF. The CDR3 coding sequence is TGCAGTGCTTATAGCGGGCTTCGGAATGAGCAGTTCTTC.

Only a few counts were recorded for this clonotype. CDR3 protein: CASSQLGREIPEAFF. The CDR3 DNA follows: TGCGCCAGCAGCCAACTCGGCAGGGAGATCCCTGAAGCTTTCTTT. J is TRBJ1-1 and V is TRBV4-3; TRBD1 is a possible D gene (5 bases). This CDR3 contains 15 residues. The V end was cut by 2 bases, the J end by 6 bases, with 16 bases between. Germline V gene sequence: CDR1 LGHNA, CDR2 YSLEER.

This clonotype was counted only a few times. CDR3 coding DNA: TGTGCCACCAGTGATTTCGCGGCGCGGGGGTACAATGAGCAGTTCTTC. This sequence encodes CATSDFAARGYNEQFF. The chain links TRBV24-1 to TRBJ2-1, with 7 bases identical to TRBD2. The CDR3 covers 16 residues. The trim removed 1 base at V and 4 bases at J, leaving 6 bases unmatched. CDR1 KGHDR and CDR2 SFDVKD come from the germline V gene.

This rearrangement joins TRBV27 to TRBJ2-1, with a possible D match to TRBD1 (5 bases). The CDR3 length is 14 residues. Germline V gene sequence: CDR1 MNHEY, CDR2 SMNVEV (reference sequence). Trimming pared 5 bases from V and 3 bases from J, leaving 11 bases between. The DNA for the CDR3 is TGTGCCAGCAGTCCGACAGCGAACTACAATGAGCAGTTCTTC. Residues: CASSPTANYNEQFF.

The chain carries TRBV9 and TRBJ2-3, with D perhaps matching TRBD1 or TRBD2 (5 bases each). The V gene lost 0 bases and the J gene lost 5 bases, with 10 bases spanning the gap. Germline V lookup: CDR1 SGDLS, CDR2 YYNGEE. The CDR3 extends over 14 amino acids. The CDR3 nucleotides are TGTGCCAGCAGCGTAGATAGGGGACGAGATACGCAGTATTTT. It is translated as CASSVDRGRDTQYF.

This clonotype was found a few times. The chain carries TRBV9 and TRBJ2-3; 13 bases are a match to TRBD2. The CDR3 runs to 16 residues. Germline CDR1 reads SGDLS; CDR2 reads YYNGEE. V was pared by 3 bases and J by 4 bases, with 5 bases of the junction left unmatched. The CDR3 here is CASSGTSGGGADTQYF. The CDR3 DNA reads TGTGCCAGCAGCGGGACTAGCGGGGGTGGTGCAGATACGCAGTATTTT.

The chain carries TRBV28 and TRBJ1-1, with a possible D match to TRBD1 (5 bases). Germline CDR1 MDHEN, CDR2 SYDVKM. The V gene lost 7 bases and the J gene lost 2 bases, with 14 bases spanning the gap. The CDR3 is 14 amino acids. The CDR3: CASNGVGVNTEAFF. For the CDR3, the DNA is TGTGCCAGCAATGGGGTGGGGGTTAACACTGAAGCTTTCTTT.

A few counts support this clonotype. This CDR3 is CASSFGSGYEQYV. The CDR3 region has the DNA TGTGCCAGCAGCTTTGGAAGCGGGTACGAGCAGTACGTC. The rearrangement uses TRBV7-2 and TRBJ2-7, with a possible D match to TRBD2 (6 bases). Trimming removed 3 bases from V and 4 bases from J, with 10 bases in between. Germline V gene lookup returns CDR1 SGHTA and CDR2 FQGNSA. CDR3 length: 13 amino acids.

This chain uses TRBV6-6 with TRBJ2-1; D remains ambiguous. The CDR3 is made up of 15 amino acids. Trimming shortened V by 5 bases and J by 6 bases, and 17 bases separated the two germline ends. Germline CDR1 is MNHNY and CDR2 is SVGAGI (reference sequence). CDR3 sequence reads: CASSLLSAAANEQFF. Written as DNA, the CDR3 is TGTGCCAGCAGTCTTTTAAGCGCCGCCGCCAATGAGCAGTTCTTC.

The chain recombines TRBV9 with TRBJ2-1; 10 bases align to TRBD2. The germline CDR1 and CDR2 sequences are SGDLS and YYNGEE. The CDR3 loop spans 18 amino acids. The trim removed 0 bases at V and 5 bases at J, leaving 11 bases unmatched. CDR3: CASSVASSGGSGHNEQFF. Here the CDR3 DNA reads TGTGCCAGCAGCGTAGCCTCTAGCGGGGGAAGCGGCCACAATGAGCAGTTCTTC.

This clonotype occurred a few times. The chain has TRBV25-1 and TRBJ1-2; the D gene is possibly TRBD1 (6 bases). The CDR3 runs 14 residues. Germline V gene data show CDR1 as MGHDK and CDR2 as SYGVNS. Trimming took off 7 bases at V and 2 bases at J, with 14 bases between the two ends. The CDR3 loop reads CASTADSLNYGYTF. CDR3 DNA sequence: TGTGCCAGCACCGCGGACAGCCTAAACTATGGCTACACCTTC.

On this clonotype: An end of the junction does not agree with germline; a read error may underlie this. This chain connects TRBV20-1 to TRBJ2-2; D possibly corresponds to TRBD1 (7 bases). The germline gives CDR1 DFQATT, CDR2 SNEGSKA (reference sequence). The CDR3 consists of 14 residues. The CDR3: CSARKQGTGGEMFF. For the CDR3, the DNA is TGCAGTGCTAGGAAACAGGGGACTGGCGGGGAGATGTTTTTT.

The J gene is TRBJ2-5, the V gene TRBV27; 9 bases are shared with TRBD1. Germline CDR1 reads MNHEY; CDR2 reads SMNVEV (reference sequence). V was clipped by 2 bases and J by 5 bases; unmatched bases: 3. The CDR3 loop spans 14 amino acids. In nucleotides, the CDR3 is TGTGCCAGCAGTTTAAACAGGGGGCCTGAGACCCAGTACTTC. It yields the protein CASSLNRGPETQYF.